The 32 T cell receptor beta chains listed next were all sequenced from one sample in a study of blood T cell repertoires in COVID-19. This table comes from immunoSEQ multiplex PCR, and its TCRdb copy is limited to in-frame clones, with some not included. The table records roughly 200,000 clones, about 80% of them present only once. Sequencing was done on a sample of PBMCs or T cells enriched from blood (not recorded which). The receptor set was obtained from a woman between 50 and 59 years old who had been exposed to COVID-19.

In this sample, this clone turned up a few times. V is TRBV7-8 and J is TRBJ1-5, with D uncertain. CDR3 length: 15 residues. Germline V CDR1 and CDR2: SGHVS, FQNEAQ. The ends were cut back, 0 bases at V and 0 bases at J, with 6 bases in the middle. DNA of the CDR3: TGTGCCAGCAGCTTAGCGAGGGATAGCAATCAGCCCCAGCATTTT. Protein product: CASSLARDSNQPQHF.

V usage is TRBV15 and J usage is TRBJ2-7, with a possible D match to TRBD2 (6 bases). This CDR3 has 15 residues. CDR1 and CDR2 from the germline V gene are LNHNV and YYDKDF (reference sequence). Trimming removed 0 bases at V and 5 bases at J, with 14 bases between. CDR3 sequence (DNA): TGTGCCACCAGCAGAGAGAGACTAGTCAGCCACGAGCAGTACTTC. It is translated as CATSRERLVSHEQYF. The whole variable domain, remainder taken from reference TRBV15 and TRBJ2-7, is DAMVIQNPRYQVTQFGKPVTLSCSQTLNHNVMYWYQQKSSQAPKLLFHYYDKDFNNEADTPDNFQSRRPNTSFCFLDIRSPGLGDTAMYLCATSRERLVSHEQYFGPGTRLTVT.

V usage is TRBV5-4 and J usage is TRBJ1-1, with 9 bases that match TRBD1. V lost 4 bases to trimming and J lost 1 base; unmatched junction nucleotides: 5. The CDR3 length is 15 residues. Germline CDR1 reads SGHNT; CDR2 reads YYREEE (reference sequence). The CDR3 nucleotides read TGTGCCAGCAGCCCAAGGACAGGGGAGAACACTGAAGCTTTCTTT. This codes for CASSPRTGENTEAFF. Full variable domain (remainder filled in from reference TRBV5-4 and TRBJ1-1): ETGVTQSPTHLIKTRGQQVTLRCSSQSGHNTVSWYQQALGQGPQFIFQYYREEENGRGNFPPRFSGLQFPNYSSELNVNALELDDSALYLCASSPRTGENTEAFFGQGTRLTVV.

The rearrangement links TRBV5-4 to TRBJ1-2; 9 bases match TRBD1. This CDR3 has 14 residues. Trimming cost V 5 bases and J 6 bases; bases outside gene matches: 8. CDR1 and CDR2 from the germline V gene are SGHNT and YYREEE (reference sequence). This chain's CDR3 is CASSSERTGDGYTF. CDR3 nucleotide sequence: TGTGCCAGCAGTTCGGAGCGGACAGGGGATGGCTACACCTTC.

The chain is built from TRBV7-8 and TRBJ2-7, with a weak D call TRBD1 (5 bases). Germline CDR1 and CDR2: SGHVS and FQNEAQ. Between the trimmed V and J ends, which lost 3 bases and 4 bases, there was a span of 13 bases. The CDR3 is 14 residues long. The CDR3 DNA sequence: TGTGCCAGCAGCTTTGCAGGGTCCGCGTACGAGCAGTACTTC. Its translation: CASSFAGSAYEQYF.

This sequence joins TRBV11-2 and TRBJ1-6, with 7 bases that match TRBD1. There are 13 residues in the CDR3. Germline loops: CDR1 SGHAT, CDR2 FQNNGV. V gave up 6 bases and J gave up 10 bases; unmatched junction bases: 6. The CDR3: CASSSTGDSPLHF. CDR3 DNA: TGTGCCAGCAGTTCTACAGGGGACTCACCCCTCCACTTT.

This clone has just a few counts. V usage is TRBV9 and J usage is TRBJ1-1; weak D call: TRBD1 (6 bases). The CDR3 runs to 16 residues. V lost 0 bases and J 0 bases, leaving 12 bases between the germline ends. CDR1 SGDLS and CDR2 YYNGEE come from the germline V gene. The CDR3 protein is CASSVAAGGLNTEAFF. CDR3 in DNA: TGTGCCAGCAGCGTAGCTGCCGGGGGGCTGAACACTGAAGCTTTCTTT.

J is TRBJ2-5 and V is TRBV5-5; 7 bases align to TRBD2. CDR3 length: 16 residues. Germline V lookup: CDR1 SGHKS, CDR2 YYEKEE (reference sequence). V was pared by 3 bases and J by 1 base, with 9 bases of the junction left unmatched. The CDR3 DNA is TGTGCCAGCAGCTCCTCAGAAGCGGGGAGCCAAGAGACCCAGTACTTC. Its protein is CASSSSEAGSQETQYF.

The chain combines TRBV9 with TRBJ1-1; D perhaps matches TRBD1 (6 bases). CDR3 length: 15 amino acids. Germline V lookup: CDR1 SGDLS, CDR2 YYNGEE. V was shortened by 2 bases and J by 0 bases, with 11 bases between the two germline ends. CDR3 bases: TGTGCCAGCAGCGTGGGGGCGGCTCTGAACACTGAAGCTTTCTTT. This translates into CASSVGAALNTEAFF.

CDR3 coding DNA: TGCGCCAGCAGCTTGATAAGTACAGGGGGCGGCTACACCTTC. Translation gives CASSLISTGGGYTF. V gene TRBV5-1 combines with J gene TRBJ1-2; the match to TRBD1 covers 9 bases. Germline V gives CDR1 SGHRS, CDR2 YFSETQ. The CDR3 loop spans 14 amino acids. The V gene end was trimmed by 1 base and the J gene end by 8 bases; junction bases not matched to a gene: 6. Filled out from reference TRBV5-1 and TRBJ1-2, the complete variable domain reads KAGVTQTPRYLIKTRGQQVTLSCSPISGHRSVSWYQQTPGQGLQFLFEYFSETQRNKGNFPGRFSGRQFSNSRSEMNVSTLELGDSALYLCASSLISTGGGYTFGSGTRLTVV.

The chain couples TRBV5-1 to TRBJ2-3, with a possible D match to TRBD1 (5 bases). In germline, CDR1 is SGHRS, CDR2 YFSETQ. Trimming took off 0 bases at V and 2 bases at J, with 10 bases between the two ends. This CDR3 has 15 residues. CDR3 protein: CASSLEGRTTDTQYF. CDR3 bases: TGCGCCAGCAGCTTGGAGGGGCGGACCACAGATACGCAGTATTTT. Filled out from reference TRBV5-1 and TRBJ2-3, the complete variable domain reads KAGVTQTPRYLIKTRGQQVTLSCSPISGHRSVSWYQQTPGQGLQFLFEYFSETQRNKGNFPGRFSGRQFSNSRSEMNVSTLELGDSALYLCASSLEGRTTDTQYFGPGTRLTVL.

With respect to this clone: The sample has other DNA sequences that encode this CDR3 too. CDR3 sequence (DNA): TGTGCCAGCAGTTTAGGGGGAGGTGGCTACACCTTC. Protein: CASSLGGGGYTF. The rearrangement uses TRBV12-3 or TRBV12-4 and TRBJ1-2, with D uncertain. The V end lost 1 base, the J end lost 7 bases, and 7 bases lay between the germline ends. This CDR3 is 12 amino acids long.

Here the CDR3 DNA reads TGTGCCAGCAGCTTCGACAGGGGGGCCTACGAGCAGTACTTC. This encodes CASSFDRGAYEQYF. This chain connects TRBV7-2 to TRBJ2-7; 9 nucleotides agree with TRBD1. With 3 bases clipped from V and 2 bases from J, the junction kept 2 bases outside the gene matches. CDR1 and CDR2 from the germline V gene are SGHTA and FQGNSA. The CDR3 spans 14 residues.

This clone was seen many times. The V call is TRBV18, the J call TRBJ2-5; D perhaps matches TRBD2 (5 bases). The V and J ends lost 6 bases and 5 bases respectively, with 16 bases between them. This CDR3 comprises 14 residues. The germline CDR1 and CDR2 sequences are KGHSH and LQKENI. The CDR3 spells CASSATTGMETQYF. The CDR3, as DNA: TGTGCCAGCTCCGCAACCACGGGGATGGAGACCCAGTACTTC.

The chain recombines TRBV7-2 with TRBJ2-3; D perhaps matches TRBD2 (6 bases). V was cut by 0 bases and J by 0 bases, with 10 bases left in between. Germline CDR1 reads SGHTA; CDR2 reads FQGNSA. The CDR3 extends over 16 amino acids. The CDR3 reads CASSLAAGMSTDTQYF. The DNA for the CDR3 is TGTGCCAGCAGCTTAGCTGCGGGGATGAGCACAGATACGCAGTATTTT. Full variable domain (remainder filled in from reference TRBV7-2 and TRBJ2-3): GAGVSQSPSNKVTEKGKDVELRCDPISGHTALYWYRQSLGQGLEFLIYFQGNSAPDKSGLPSDRFSAERTGGSVSTLTIQRTQQEDSAVYLCASSLAAGMSTDTQYFGPGTRLTVL.

J is TRBJ2-5 and V is TRBV27; possible D gene TRBD1, 5 bases. Trimming stripped 4 bases from V and 7 bases from J, with 13 bases between. This CDR3 is 13 amino acids long. The germline V gene encodes CDR1 MNHEY and CDR2 SMNVEV (reference sequence). The CDR3 DNA follows: TGTGCCAGCAGTTCGACAGTGTCGGGGACCCAGTACTTC. This encodes CASSSTVSGTQYF.

This clone has a single count. This chain links TRBV28 with TRBJ2-7; 7 bases align to TRBD1. Germline CDR1 reads MDHEN; CDR2 reads SYDVKM. CDR3 length equals 14 residues. With V trimmed by 5 bases and J by 4 bases, 8 bases remained unmatched. The CDR3 region has the DNA TGTGCCAGCAGTGCGAACAGGGGTGGGTACGAGCAGTACTTC. It is translated as CASSANRGGYEQYF.

The gene calls are TRBV6-5 and TRBJ1-2; D gene unclear. The germline CDR1 and CDR2 sequences are MNHEY and SVGAGI. CDR3 length: 12 amino acids. V lost 6 bases, J lost 4 bases, and 9 bases lay in between. The CDR3, as DNA: TGTGCCAGCAGCAGACTTGGCTATGGCTACACCTTC. Translation: CASSRLGYGYTF.

V and J are TRBV15 and TRBJ2-7; a possible D gene is TRBD1 (6 bases). The V and J ends lost 1 base and 13 bases respectively, with 14 bases between them. The CDR3 length is 12 residues. Germline CDR1 LNHNV, CDR2 YYDKDF (reference sequence). The CDR3 DNA reads TGTGCCACCAGCAGAGTCCAAGGACAGTCTTACTTC. Translating gives CATSRVQGQSYF.

V usage is TRBV27 and J usage is TRBJ2-1, with D maybe TRBD1 (6 bases). The CDR3 totals 14 residues. The germline CDR1 and CDR2 sequences are MNHEY and SMNVEV (reference sequence). Trimming took off 5 bases at V and 8 bases at J, with 16 bases between the two ends. CDR3 in amino acids: CASSVNRVRYEQFF. CDR3 bases: TGTGCCAGCAGTGTCAACAGGGTGAGGTATGAGCAGTTCTTC.

Concerning this clone: Other nucleotide sequences from this sample produce the same CDR3. The CDR3 here is CASSPQPTGTEAFF. The CDR3 DNA reads as TGTGCCAGCAGCCCCCAGCCGACGGGCACTGAAGCTTTCTTT. The chain combines TRBV7-2 with TRBJ1-1; no definite D call. Germline V gives CDR1 SGHTA, CDR2 FQGNSA. Trimming stripped 5 bases from V and 4 bases from J, with 14 bases between. The CDR3 sequence is 14 residues long.

The genes are TRBV2 and TRBJ2-7, with 9 bases lining up with TRBD1. J lost 4 bases, V lost 6 bases, and 7 bases had no gene match. Germline CDR1 is SNHLY and CDR2 is FYNNEI. The CDR3 has 14 residues. Here the CDR3 reads CASRGTGGGYEQYF. CDR3 nucleotides: TGTGCCAGCAGGGGAACAGGGGGCGGGTACGAGCAGTACTTC.

V gene TRBV27 combines with J gene TRBJ1-1; no clear D gene. V shed 5 bases and J shed 0 bases, with 10 bases lying between them. Germline CDR1 reads MNHEY; CDR2 reads SMNVEV (reference sequence). The CDR3 sequence is 14 residues long. CDR3 nucleotides: TGTGCCAGCAGTCCGTCGCTAATGAACACTGAAGCTTTCTTT. Encoded protein: CASSPSLMNTEAFF.

V and J are TRBV5-1 and TRBJ1-1; weak D call: TRBD1 (5 bases). Trimming took 4 bases from V and 5 from J, leaving 15 bases between them. CDR1 is SGHRS and CDR2 is YFSETQ in the germline V gene. This CDR3 has 14 residues. The CDR3 reads CASSPYVGGTEAFF. CDR3 DNA: TGCGCCAGCAGCCCGTATGTGGGGGGTACTGAAGCTTTCTTT. The full variable domain, completed using reference TRBV5-1 and TRBJ1-1, is KAGVTQTPRYLIKTRGQQVTLSCSPISGHRSVSWYQQTPGQGLQFLFEYFSETQRNKGNFPGRFSGRQFSNSRSEMNVSTLELGDSALYLCASSPYVGGTEAFFGQGTRLTVV.

The chain has TRBV19 and TRBJ2-3, with 9 positions matching TRBD2. CDR3 length: 15 amino acids. The trim removed 6 bases at V and 3 bases at J, leaving 7 bases unmatched. CDR1 is LNHDA and CDR2 is SQIVND in the germline V gene (reference sequence). CDR3 sequence reads: CASREASGVTDTQYF. In nucleotides, the CDR3 is TGTGCCAGTAGAGAAGCTAGCGGGGTTACAGATACGCAGTATTTT.

CDR3 bases: TGTGCCAGCAGCCCGGAGGCAGCGGGGGGTTACGAGCAGTACTTC. It encodes CASSPEAAGGYEQYF. The chain carries TRBV5-4 and TRBJ2-7; 9 nucleotides agree with TRBD2. The CDR3 totals 15 residues. V dropped 4 bases and J dropped 4; count of bases not matched to a gene: 9. CDR1 is SGHNT, CDR2 YYREEE, per germline (reference sequence).

V is TRBV3-1 (or the pseudogene TRBV3-2) and J is TRBJ2-5; TRBD1 aligns across 7 bases. After removal of 5 bases from V and 5 bases from J, the junction contained 11 bases not matched to a gene. The germline V gene encodes CDR1 LGHDT and CDR2 YNNKEL (reference sequence). The CDR3 runs 15 residues. CDR3 residues: CASSKGQSEGETQYF. The DNA of the CDR3 is TGTGCCAGCAGCAAGGGACAGTCCGAGGGGGAGACCCAGTACTTC.

V is TRBV19 and J is TRBJ2-3; D is perhaps TRBD2 (6 bases). CDR1 and CDR2 (germline): LNHDA, SQIVND (reference sequence). The V end was cut by 7 bases, the J end by 1 base, with 15 bases between. This CDR3 has 15 amino acids. CDR3 in DNA: TGTGCCAGTAAGGAATCGGGACTTCGCACAGATACGCAGTATTTT. It translates to CASKESGLRTDTQYF.

The V call is TRBV5-6, the J call TRBJ1-1; D is perhaps TRBD1 (5 bases). The CDR3 loop spans 16 amino acids. V was clipped by 2 bases and J by 1 base, with 15 bases between them. Per germline, CDR1 SGHDT and CDR2 YYEEEE. The CDR3: CASSLLTRQGNTEAFF. Written as DNA, the CDR3 is TGTGCCAGCAGCTTATTGACGCGGCAGGGGAACACTGAAGCTTTCTTT.

The gene calls are TRBV5-6 and TRBJ1-1; D uncertain. V was cut by 2 bases and J by 3 bases, with 14 bases left in between. Germline V gene lookup returns CDR1 SGHDT and CDR2 YYEEEE. CDR3 length: 15 amino acids. The CDR3 region has the DNA TGTGCCAGCAGCTTTACTAGGGCTCTGTACACTGAAGCTTTCTTT. This translates into CASSFTRALYTEAFF.

The chain uses TRBV3-1 (or the pseudogene TRBV3-2) and TRBJ1-6; no firm D call. The germline V and J ends were trimmed by 4 bases and 8 bases, with 12 bases remaining between them. This CDR3 comprises 14 residues. Germline values: CDR1 LGHDT, CDR2 YNNKEL (reference sequence). The CDR3 DNA reads as TGTGCCAGCAGCCTGGTGGCGGAGGATTCACCCCTCCACTTT. It encodes CASSLVAEDSPLHF.

V gene TRBV6-2 or TRBV6-3 combines with J gene TRBJ2-1; D may be TRBD1 (5 bases). V was pared by 3 bases and J by 7 bases, with 16 bases between. The germline V gene encodes CDR1 MNHEY and CDR2 SVGEGT. This CDR3 has 15 amino acids. The CDR3 region is CASSYDDFPGNEQFF. In nucleotides, the CDR3 is TGTGCCAGCAGTTATGATGACTTCCCAGGGAATGAGCAGTTCTTC.